The 9 T cell receptor beta chains listed next were all sequenced from one sample in a study of blood T cell repertoires in COVID-19. Sequenced by immunoSEQ multiplex PCR; TCRdb stores in-frame clones only, minus some. The sample gives over 300,000 clones, approximately 85% of which show up once; roughly 7% is in the top ten. Sequencing input: peripheral blood. The receptor source for this set is a human donor in a cohort sampled during active COVID-19.

The chain is built from TRBV7-2 and TRBJ2-1, with 8 nucleotides matching TRBD1. The junction had 7 bases not matched to a gene; V was cut back by 5 bases and J by 4 bases. The germline CDR1 and CDR2 sequences are SGHTA and FQGNSA. The CDR3 covers 15 residues. CDR3 coding DNA: TGTGCCAGCAGCGCATCACAGGGGGAGTACAATGAGCAGTTCTTC. It yields the protein CASSASQGEYNEQFF.

The chain is built from TRBV10-1 and TRBJ2-4; 7 bases fit TRBD2. Germline CDR1 and CDR2: WNHNN and SYGVQD (reference sequence). The CDR3 is 15 amino acids. V gave up 0 bases and J gave up 8 bases; unmatched junction bases: 7. The CDR3 region has the DNA TGCGCCAGCAGTGAGTCAGTGAGCGGGATGGACATTCAGTACTTC. It translates to CASSESVSGMDIQYF.

This rearrangement joins TRBV18 to TRBJ2-1, with 12 bases fitting TRBD2. This CDR3 is 15 amino acids long. Germline-derived CDR1 and CDR2 are KGHSH and LQKENI. Trimming took 3 bases from V and 8 from J; bases not matched to a gene: 5. CDR3 region: CASSPGLAGSDEQFF. CDR3 sequence (DNA): TGTGCCAGCTCACCCGGACTAGCGGGGTCGGATGAGCAGTTCTTC.

CDR3 nucleotides: TGTGCCAGCAGTTACTCGTGGGGGGCCGGGGAGCTGTTTTTT. Protein sequence: CASSYSWGAGELFF. The chain links TRBV6-5 to TRBJ2-2; TRBD2 might be the D (6 bases). The CDR3 covers 14 residues. Trimming shortened V by 0 bases and J by 6 bases, and 8 bases separated the two germline ends. The germline CDR1 and CDR2 sequences are MNHEY and SVGAGI.

J is TRBJ2-3 and V is TRBV2; 10 positions agree with TRBD2. CDR1 and CDR2 from the germline V gene are SNHLY and FYNNEI. The trim removed 7 bases at V and 7 bases at J, leaving 8 bases unmatched. This CDR3 region has 14 residues. The CDR3: CASTDPSGGYTQYF. The CDR3 DNA follows: TGTGCCAGCACCGATCCTAGCGGGGGATATACGCAGTATTTT.

The rearrangement links TRBV6-5 to TRBJ2-3; weak D call: TRBD1 (5 bases). This CDR3 has 14 amino acids. Germline V CDR1 and CDR2: MNHEY, SVGAGI. Trimming stripped 6 bases from V and 6 bases from J, with 16 bases between. This CDR3 reads CASRDIQGADTQYF. CDR3 sequence (DNA): TGTGCCAGCAGGGACATTCAGGGTGCGGATACGCAGTATTTT.

This clone was detected only a few times. J is TRBJ1-1 and V is TRBV2; D possibly corresponds to TRBD1 (5 bases). The germline V gene encodes CDR1 SNHLY and CDR2 FYNNEI. The germline V and J ends were trimmed by 7 bases and 3 bases, with 21 bases remaining between them. The CDR3 length is 16 residues. Here the CDR3 DNA reads TGTGCCAGCACCCCCCGGGACTCACTAACTTACACTGAAGCTTTCTTT. Translated: CASTPRDSLTYTEAFF.

The chain joins TRBV5-1 to TRBJ2-2; 8 bases fit TRBD1. In germline, CDR1 is SGHRS, CDR2 YFSETQ. The CDR3 spans 13 residues. The V gene end was trimmed by 8 bases and the J gene end by 7 bases; junction bases not matched to a gene: 7. CDR3 sequence reads: CASNRGEFGELFF. Written as DNA, the CDR3 is TGCGCCAGTAACAGGGGGGAGTTCGGGGAGCTGTTTTTT.

This chain connects TRBV9 to TRBJ2-5; 7 bases line up with TRBD1. V trimming: 0 bases; J trimming: 0 bases; junction bases outside the gene matches: 5. The CDR3 spans 16 residues. The germline V gene has CDR1 SGDLS and CDR2 YYNGEE. The CDR3 loop reads CASSVVGTAHQETQYF. The CDR3 DNA sequence: TGTGCCAGCAGCGTAGTTGGGACAGCCCACCAAGAGACCCAGTACTTC.